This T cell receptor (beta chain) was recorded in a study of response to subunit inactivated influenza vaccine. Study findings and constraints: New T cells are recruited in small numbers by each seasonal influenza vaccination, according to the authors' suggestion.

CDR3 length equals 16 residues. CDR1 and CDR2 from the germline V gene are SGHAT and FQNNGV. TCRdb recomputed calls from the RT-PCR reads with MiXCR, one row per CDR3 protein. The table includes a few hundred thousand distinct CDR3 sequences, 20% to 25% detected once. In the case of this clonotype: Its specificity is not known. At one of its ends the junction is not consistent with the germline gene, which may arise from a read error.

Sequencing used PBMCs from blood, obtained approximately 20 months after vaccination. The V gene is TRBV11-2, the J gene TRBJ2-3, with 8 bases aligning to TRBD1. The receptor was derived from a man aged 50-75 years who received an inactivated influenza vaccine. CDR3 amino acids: CASSLQWQGAADAQYF. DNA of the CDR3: TGTGCCAGCAGCTTACAGTGGCAGGGGGCCGCAGATGCGCAGTATTTT.